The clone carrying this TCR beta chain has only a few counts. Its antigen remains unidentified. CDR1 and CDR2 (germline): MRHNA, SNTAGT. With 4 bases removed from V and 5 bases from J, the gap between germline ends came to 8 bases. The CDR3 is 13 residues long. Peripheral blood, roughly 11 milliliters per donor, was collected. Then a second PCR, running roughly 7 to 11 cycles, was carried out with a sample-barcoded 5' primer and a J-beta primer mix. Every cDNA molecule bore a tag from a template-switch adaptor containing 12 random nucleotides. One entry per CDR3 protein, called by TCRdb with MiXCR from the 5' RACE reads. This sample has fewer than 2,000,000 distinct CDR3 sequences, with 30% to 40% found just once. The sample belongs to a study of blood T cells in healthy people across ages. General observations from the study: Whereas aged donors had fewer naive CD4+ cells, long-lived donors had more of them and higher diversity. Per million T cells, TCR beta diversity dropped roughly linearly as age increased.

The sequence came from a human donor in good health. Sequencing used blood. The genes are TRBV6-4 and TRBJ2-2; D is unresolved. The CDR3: CASSVTDTGELFF. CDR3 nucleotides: TGTGCCAGCAGTGTCACGGATACCGGGGAGCTGTTTTTT.